Given below is one T cell receptor beta chain in context. The clone's antigen remains unknown. There are no base qualities to consult, and no much larger clone falls within one base. Whole blood was collected in K2EDTA tubes by collaborating institutions according to the institutions' own protocols. For TCRbeta analysis, collaborators shipped samples as frozen whole blood, isolated PBMCs, or DNA extracted from either of those sample types. TCRbeta CDR3 regions were amplified from genomic DNA using the immunoSEQ Assay, a bias-controlled multiplex PCR. Per the original workflow: Nucleated cell counts per sample were estimated from amplification of reference gene primers within the assay. To quantify the absolute abundance of each unique TCRbeta CDR3 rearrangement, sequence reads were collapsed and filtered. Productive Simpson clonality was computed per sample as the square root of Simpson's diversity index over productive rearrangements. The table was pulled from immuneACCESS by TCRdb, which kept in-frame rearrangements only. Such tables lose some clones; where checked, under half of the loss comes from unresolved V genes, and the rest has no known cause. That table is the source of V, J and clone size, and D and trimming were worked out from the DNA. The sample records approximately 290,000 clones, around 91% of which are singletons. About 12% of the sample rests with the top ten.

The germline V gene specifies MNHEY as CDR1 and SVGAGI as CDR2. The CDR3, cysteine through phenylalanine, is 13 amino acids long. The kept DNA is CDR3 alone, 39 bases in frame from the first base. Trimming removed 8 bases from V and 7 bases from J; the gene matches leave 5 bases unexplained. This entry belongs to a study of blood T cell repertoires in COVID-19 (dated by TCRdb to 2019 to 2021). For context, the study as a whole: Samples covering the acute and convalescent phases of COVID-19 were provided by collaborators in the United States, Italy and Spain. The material from the prospective study consisted of cDNA or gDNA derived from T cells, B-cell-depleted T cells, or PBMCs. Deeply sampled blood TCRbeta repertoires from subjects exposed to, actively infected with, or recovered from COVID-19 were included in the dataset. The repertoires were released in a freely available public database meant as a resource for research on the immune response to SARS-CoV-2. The samples were drawn from the first 160 participants of the ongoing ImmuneRACE study and from roughly 1,300 subjects provided by 6 global collaborators. Nearly every sample came with metadata listing a de-identified subject ID, COVID-19 status, age in years and sex. Where HLA class I and class II types were available, the types were taken from metadata supplied by the sample provider, not from assay-based typing.

The investigation overall reported the following: How much clinical and demographic metadata was included differed by source and by participant, and the metadata was provided uncurated.

Sequenced material: peripheral blood. This TCR came from a woman aged 60-75 years with acute or convalescent COVID-19. This sequence uses TRBV6-5 and TRBJ1-6; 7 central nucleotides agree with TRBD1. Read as DNA, the sequence is TGTGCCAGCCAGGGGGATCTAAATTCACCCCTCCACTTT. This sequence encodes CASQGDLNSPLHF.